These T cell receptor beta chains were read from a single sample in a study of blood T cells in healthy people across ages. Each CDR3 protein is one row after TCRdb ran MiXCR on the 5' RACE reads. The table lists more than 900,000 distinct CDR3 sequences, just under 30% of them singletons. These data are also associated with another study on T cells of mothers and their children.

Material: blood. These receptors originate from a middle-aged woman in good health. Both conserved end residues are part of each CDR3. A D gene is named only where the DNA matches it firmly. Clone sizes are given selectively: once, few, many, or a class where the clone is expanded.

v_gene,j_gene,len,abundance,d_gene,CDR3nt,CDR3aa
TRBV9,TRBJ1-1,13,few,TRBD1,TGTGCCAGCAGCTCCTTGGACAGGAGGAAGCTTTTCTTT,CASSSLDRRKLFF
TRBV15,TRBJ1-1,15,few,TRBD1,TGTGCCACCAGCATTGACAGGGCCGGTAACACTGAAGCTTTCTTT,CATSIDRAGNTEAFF
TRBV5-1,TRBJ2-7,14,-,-,TGCGCCAGCAGTCCAGGCGGCAATACCTACGAGCAGAACTTC,CASSPGGNTYEQNF
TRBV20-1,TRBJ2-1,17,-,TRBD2,TGCAGTGCTAGAGATAGGACTAGCGGGAGCTCCTACAATGAGCAGTTCTTC,CSARDRTSGSSYNEQFF
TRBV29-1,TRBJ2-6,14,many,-,TGCAGCGTTGAATCAGGTTCTGGGGCCAACGTCCTGACTTTC,CSVESGSGANVLTF
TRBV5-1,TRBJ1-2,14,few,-,TGCGCCAGCAGCCCACGGACGGCAGCCGATGGCTACACCTTC,CASSPRTAADGYTF
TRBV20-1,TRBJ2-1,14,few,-,TGCAGTGCTGGCAGCGGGCGACCTACCCATGAGCAGTTCTTC,CSAGSGRPTHEQFF
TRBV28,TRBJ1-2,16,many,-,TGTGCCAGCGCAATTTCAGGCAATTGGGCCCCATATGGCTACACCTTC,CASAISGNWAPYGYTF
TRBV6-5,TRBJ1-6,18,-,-,TGTGCCTGCAGTTACTCGACGGGGAGACTCTCCTATAATTCACCCCTCCACTTT,CACSYSTGRLSYNSPLHF
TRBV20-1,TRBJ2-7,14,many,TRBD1,TGCAGTGCTAGATCGGGACAGGGTCCCTACGAGCAGTACTTC,CSARSGQGPYEQYF
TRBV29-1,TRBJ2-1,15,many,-,TGCAGCGTTGAAAAGGACTCCAGTTTCTACAATGAGCAGTTCTTC,CSVEKDSSFYNEQFF
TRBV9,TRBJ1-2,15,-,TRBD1,TGTGCCAGCAGCGTAGATAACAGGGGAAACTATGGCTACACCTTC,CASSVDNRGNYGYTF
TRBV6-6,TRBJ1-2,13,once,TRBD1,TGTGCCAGCAGTCGCCGGGACAGCCATGGCTACACCTTC,CASSRRDSHGYTF
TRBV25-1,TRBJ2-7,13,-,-,TGTGCCAGCACCTCCGGGACGGCGGAGGAGCAGTACTTC,CASTSGTAEEQYF
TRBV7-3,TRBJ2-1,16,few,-,TGTGCCAGCAGCATAAACAGGGTTAGGGGGGACAATGAGCAGTTCTTC,CASSINRVRGDNEQFF
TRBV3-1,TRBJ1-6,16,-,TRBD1,TGTGCCGGCAGCCAAGGGACACAGGGGGGTAATTCACCCCTCCACTTT,CAGSQGTQGGNSPLHF
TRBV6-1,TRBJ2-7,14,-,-,TGTGCCAGCAGTATACAGGAAAGGTCGAGAGAGCAGTACTTC,CASSIQERSREQYF
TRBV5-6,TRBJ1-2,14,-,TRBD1,TGTGCCAGCAGCCGGGACAGTTTAAACTATGGCTACACCTTC,CASSRDSLNYGYTF
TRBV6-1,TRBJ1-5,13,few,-,TGTGCCAGCGGAAGGGACGGAAATCAGCCCCAGCATTTT,CASGRDGNQPQHF
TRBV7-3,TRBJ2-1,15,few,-,TGTGCCAGCAGCTTAGTCCGGGGGCGTTACAATGAGCAGTTCTTC,CASSLVRGRYNEQFF
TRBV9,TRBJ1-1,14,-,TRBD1,TGTGCCAGCATCAGACAGGGTATGAACACTGAAGCTTTCTTT,CASIRQGMNTEAFF